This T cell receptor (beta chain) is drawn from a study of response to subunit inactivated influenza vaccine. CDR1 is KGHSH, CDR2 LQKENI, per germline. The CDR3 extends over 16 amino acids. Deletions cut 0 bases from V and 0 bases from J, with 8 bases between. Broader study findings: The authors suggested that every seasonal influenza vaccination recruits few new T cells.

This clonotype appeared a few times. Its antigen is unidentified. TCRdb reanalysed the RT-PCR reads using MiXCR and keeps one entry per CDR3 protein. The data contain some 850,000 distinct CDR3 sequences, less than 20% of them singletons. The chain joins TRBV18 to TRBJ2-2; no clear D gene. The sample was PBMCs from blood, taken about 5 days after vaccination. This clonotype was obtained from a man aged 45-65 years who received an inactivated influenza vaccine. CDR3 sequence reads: CASSPPRYPNTGELFF. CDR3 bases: TGTGCCAGCTCACCACCCCGCTACCCGAACACCGGGGAGCTGTTTTTT.